The rows below give T cell receptor beta chains drawn from one sample of a study of blood T cell repertoires in COVID-19. Sequenced by immunoSEQ multiplex PCR; TCRdb stores in-frame clones only, minus some. The data contain roughly 200,000 clones, approximately 86% of them singletons. Sequenced input: peripheral blood. Source of these receptors: a man aged 18 to 29 with active or convalescent COVID-19. The CDR3 runs from the conserved cysteine through the conserved F or W. The D gene is left open where the match is weak. The size entry is marked missing in some rows and otherwise reads once, few, many or a size class.

j_call: TRBJ2-2; cdr3_length: 14; v_call: TRBV5-4; clone_size: -; d_call: -; cdr3_aa: CASSLPQGSGELFF; cdr3_nt: TGTGCCAGCAGCCTCCCGCAGGGGAGCGGGGAGCTGTTTTTT
j_call: TRBJ2-3; cdr3_length: 15; v_call: TRBV6-6; clone_size: -; d_call: TRBD1; cdr3_aa: CASSYPGTGTDTQYF; cdr3_nt: TGTGCCAGCAGTTACCCCGGGACAGGGACAGATACGCAGTATTTT
j_call: TRBJ2-7; cdr3_length: 15; v_call: TRBV7-9; clone_size: -; d_call: TRBD2; cdr3_aa: CASSLAGAGAHEQYF; cdr3_nt: TGTGCCAGCAGCTTAGCGGGAGCGGGAGCCCACGAGCAGTACTTC
j_call: TRBJ2-3; cdr3_length: 17; v_call: TRBV19; clone_size: -; d_call: TRBD2; cdr3_aa: CASSIDRASGAVVPWYF; cdr3_nt: TGTGCCAGTAGTATAGATCGGGCTAGCGGAGCCGTCGTCCCTTGGTATTTT
j_call: TRBJ1-6; cdr3_length: 15; v_call: TRBV19; clone_size: -; d_call: -; cdr3_aa: CASSIAGSHNSPLHF; cdr3_nt: TGTGCCAGTAGTATAGCTGGGAGCCATAATTCACCCCTCCACTTT
j_call: TRBJ2-7; cdr3_length: 13; v_call: TRBV12-3/TRBV12-4; clone_size: -; d_call: TRBD1; cdr3_aa: CASTSDRDDEQYF; cdr3_nt: TGTGCCAGCACCTCCGACAGGGACGACGAGCAGTACTTC
j_call: TRBJ2-4; cdr3_length: 15; v_call: TRBV3-1/TRBV3-2; clone_size: -; d_call: -; cdr3_aa: CASSLLSRAENIQYF; cdr3_nt: TGTGCCAGCAGCCTCCTATCGAGGGCGGAAAACATTCAGTACTTC
j_call: TRBJ2-7; cdr3_length: 10; v_call: TRBV23-1; clone_size: -; d_call: TRBD1; cdr3_aa: CRTGPYEQYF; cdr3_nt: TGCCGGACAGGACCCTACGAGCAGTACTTC
j_call: TRBJ2-2; cdr3_length: 16; v_call: TRBV24-1; clone_size: -; d_call: TRBD2; cdr3_aa: CATSAHSGRRTGELFF; cdr3_nt: TGTGCCACCAGTGCTCACAGCGGGAGACGTACCGGGGAGCTGTTTTTT
j_call: TRBJ2-1; cdr3_length: 16; v_call: TRBV9; clone_size: -; d_call: TRBD2; cdr3_aa: CASSVIRSGSVNEQFF; cdr3_nt: TGTGCCAGCAGCGTAATCCGTAGCGGGAGCGTGAATGAGCAGTTCTTC
j_call: TRBJ2-3; cdr3_length: 12; v_call: TRBV19; clone_size: -; d_call: -; cdr3_aa: CASSTSPGTQYF; cdr3_nt: TGTGCCAGTAGTACCTCACCAGGGACGCAGTATTTT
j_call: TRBJ1-4; cdr3_length: 13; v_call: TRBV29-1; clone_size: -; d_call: -; cdr3_aa: CSDQGVTNEKLFF; cdr3_nt: TGCAGCGATCAGGGTGTAACTAATGAAAAACTGTTTTTT
j_call: TRBJ1-1; cdr3_length: 15; v_call: TRBV28; clone_size: once; d_call: -; cdr3_aa: CASRSGSVVNTEAFF; cdr3_nt: TGTGCCAGCAGATCGGGTAGTGTTGTCAACACTGAAGCTTTCTTT
j_call: TRBJ2-2; cdr3_length: 15; v_call: TRBV28; clone_size: -; d_call: -; cdr3_aa: CASSLPTVTTGELFF; cdr3_nt: TGTGCCAGCAGTCTCCCGACAGTCACTACCGGGGAGCTGTTTTTT
j_call: TRBJ1-5; cdr3_length: 19; v_call: TRBV19; clone_size: once; d_call: -; cdr3_aa: CASSIGPIRGPKSNQPQHF; cdr3_nt: TGTGCCAGTAGTATAGGTCCGATTCGAGGGCCAAAAAGCAATCAGCCCCAGCATTTT
j_call: TRBJ1-2; cdr3_length: 14; v_call: TRBV13; clone_size: -; d_call: TRBD1; cdr3_aa: CASSLGDRVFGYTF; cdr3_nt: TGTGCCAGCAGCTTAGGGGACAGGGTGTTCGGCTACACCTTC
j_call: TRBJ2-3; cdr3_length: 18; v_call: TRBV6-2/TRBV6-3; clone_size: -; d_call: TRBD2; cdr3_aa: CASSYGRLAAPFPDTQYF; cdr3_nt: TGTGCCAGCAGTTACGGGAGACTAGCGGCCCCATTTCCAGATACGCAGTATTTT
j_call: TRBJ1-1; cdr3_length: 15; v_call: TRBV19; clone_size: many; d_call: -; cdr3_aa: CASSIGGSMNTEAFF; cdr3_nt: TGTGCCAGTAGTATAGGCGGCAGCATGAACACTGAAGCTTTCTTT
j_call: TRBJ2-3; cdr3_length: 18; v_call: TRBV7-3; clone_size: -; d_call: TRBD2; cdr3_aa: CASSSLGPTSGKTDTQYF; cdr3_nt: TGTGCCAGCAGCTCCCTAGGGCCCACTAGCGGGAAAACAGATACGCAGTATTTT
j_call: TRBJ1-1; cdr3_length: 16; v_call: TRBV7-8; clone_size: -; d_call: TRBD1; cdr3_aa: CASSLAGQRPNTEAFF; cdr3_nt: TGTGCCAGCAGCTTAGCGGGACAGAGGCCGAACACTGAAGCTTTCTTT
j_call: TRBJ1-2; cdr3_length: 16; v_call: TRBV5-1; clone_size: -; d_call: -; cdr3_aa: CASSLSGQDLHYGYTF; cdr3_nt: TGCGCCAGCAGCTTGTCTGGGCAGGACTTACACTATGGCTACACCTTC
j_call: TRBJ2-3; cdr3_length: 15; v_call: TRBV30; clone_size: -; d_call: -; cdr3_aa: CAWSVGLASTDTQYF; cdr3_nt: TGTGCCTGGAGTGTCGGCCTAGCGAGCACAGATACGCAGTATTTT
j_call: TRBJ2-1; cdr3_length: 15; v_call: TRBV4-2; clone_size: -; d_call: TRBD2; cdr3_aa: CASSQPGLGYNEQFF; cdr3_nt: TGTGCCAGCAGCCAACCGGGACTAGGGTACAATGAGCAGTTCTTC
j_call: TRBJ2-5; cdr3_length: 12; v_call: TRBV10-1; clone_size: -; d_call: -; cdr3_aa: CASSGGEETQYF; cdr3_nt: TGCGCCAGCAGTGGGGGCGAAGAGACCCAGTACTTC
j_call: TRBJ2-5; cdr3_length: 14; v_call: TRBV29-1; clone_size: -; d_call: -; cdr3_aa: CSVGTLLPGETQYF; cdr3_nt: TGCAGCGTGGGGACACTTCTCCCGGGGGAGACCCAGTACTTC
j_call: TRBJ2-7; cdr3_length: 13; v_call: TRBV9; clone_size: -; d_call: -; cdr3_aa: CASSPHAGSEQYF; cdr3_nt: TGTGCCAGCAGCCCCCACGCGGGGTCCGAGCAGTACTTC
j_call: TRBJ1-5; cdr3_length: 14; v_call: TRBV5-4; clone_size: once; d_call: -; cdr3_aa: CASSLWRSNQPQHF; cdr3_nt: TGTGCCAGCAGCTTGTGGAGGAGCAATCAGCCCCAGCATTTT
j_call: TRBJ2-5; cdr3_length: 15; v_call: TRBV3-1/TRBV3-2; clone_size: once; d_call: -; cdr3_aa: CASSQETRYEETQYF; cdr3_nt: TGTGCCAGCAGCCAAGAAACTAGGTATGAAGAGACCCAGTACTTC
j_call: TRBJ2-2; cdr3_length: 16; v_call: TRBV6-2/TRBV6-3; clone_size: -; d_call: TRBD2; cdr3_aa: CASSYSSGRATGELFF; cdr3_nt: TGTGCCAGCAGTTACTCTTCCGGGAGGGCCACCGGGGAGCTGTTTTTT
j_call: TRBJ1-5; cdr3_length: 14; v_call: TRBV10-3; clone_size: -; d_call: -; cdr3_aa: CAISEQQNNQPQHF; cdr3_nt: TGTGCCATCAGTGAACAACAGAATAATCAGCCCCAGCATTTT
j_call: TRBJ2-5; cdr3_length: 15; v_call: TRBV11-3; clone_size: -; d_call: -; cdr3_aa: CASSRSGSAQETQYF; cdr3_nt: TGTGCCAGCAGCCGAAGCGGGTCTGCGCAAGAGACCCAGTACTTC
j_call: TRBJ2-7; cdr3_length: 15; v_call: TRBV5-4; clone_size: -; d_call: TRBD2; cdr3_aa: CASSQTSGSLHEQYF; cdr3_nt: TGTGCCAGCAGTCAGACTAGCGGGAGTCTACACGAGCAGTACTTC
j_call: TRBJ2-3; cdr3_length: 12; v_call: TRBV3-1/TRBV3-2; clone_size: -; d_call: TRBD1; cdr3_aa: CASSTPGQSQYF; cdr3_nt: TGTGCCAGCAGCACGCCGGGACAGTCGCAGTATTTT
j_call: TRBJ2-1; cdr3_length: 13; v_call: TRBV9; clone_size: -; d_call: -; cdr3_aa: CASSGRGAFEQFF; cdr3_nt: TGTGCCAGCAGCGGTAGGGGCGCCTTTGAGCAGTTCTTC
j_call: TRBJ2-2; cdr3_length: 15; v_call: TRBV28; clone_size: -; d_call: -; cdr3_aa: CASSLVPRNTGELFF; cdr3_nt: TGTGCCAGCAGTTTAGTCCCCAGGAACACCGGGGAGCTGTTTTTT
j_call: TRBJ1-1; cdr3_length: 14; v_call: TRBV6-2/TRBV6-3; clone_size: -; d_call: TRBD1; cdr3_aa: CASSRTGRNTEAFF; cdr3_nt: TGTGCCAGCAGCCGGACAGGGCGGAACACTGAAGCTTTCTTT
j_call: TRBJ2-5; cdr3_length: 14; v_call: TRBV1; clone_size: -; d_call: -; cdr3_aa: CTSSPWTGQETQYF; cdr3_nt: TGCACCAGCAGCCCATGGACAGGGCAAGAGACCCAGTACTTC
j_call: TRBJ2-5; cdr3_length: 14; v_call: TRBV2; clone_size: -; d_call: TRBD1; cdr3_aa: CASSKDRGWETQYF; cdr3_nt: TGTGCCAGCAGTAAGGACAGGGGTTGGGAGACCCAGTACTTC
j_call: TRBJ2-7; cdr3_length: 16; v_call: TRBV28; clone_size: -; d_call: TRBD2; cdr3_aa: CASSLFGGASGSEQYF; cdr3_nt: TGTGCCAGCAGTTTATTTGGAGGGGCTAGCGGGAGCGAGCAGTACTTC
j_call: TRBJ2-2; cdr3_length: 13; v_call: TRBV27; clone_size: -; d_call: -; cdr3_aa: CASSFQGGGELFF; cdr3_nt: TGTGCCAGCAGTTTCCAGGGGGGCGGGGAGCTGTTTTTT
j_call: TRBJ2-7; cdr3_length: 15; v_call: TRBV6-5; clone_size: -; d_call: TRBD1; cdr3_aa: CASSLGQASSYEQYF; cdr3_nt: TGTGCCAGCAGCCTCGGACAGGCATCATCCTACGAGCAGTACTTC
j_call: TRBJ2-7; cdr3_length: 14; v_call: TRBV29-1; clone_size: -; d_call: -; cdr3_aa: CSCGDSLPSYEQYF; cdr3_nt: TGCAGCTGCGGCGACAGCCTTCCCTCCTACGAGCAGTACTTC
j_call: TRBJ2-3; cdr3_length: 19; v_call: TRBV4-2; clone_size: -; d_call: -; cdr3_aa: CASSQIGGPGPRITDTQYF; cdr3_nt: TGTGCCAGCAGCCAAATAGGGGGACCTGGCCCTCGGATCACAGATACGCAGTATTTT
j_call: TRBJ1-5; cdr3_length: 14; v_call: TRBV19; clone_size: -; d_call: -; cdr3_aa: CASSITGSGQPQHF; cdr3_nt: TGTGCCAGTAGTATAACAGGGTCGGGACAGCCCCAGCATTTT
j_call: TRBJ2-5; cdr3_length: 13; v_call: TRBV11-2; clone_size: -; d_call: -; cdr3_aa: CASSQGQQETQYF; cdr3_nt: TGTGCCAGCAGCCAAGGACAGCAAGAGACCCAGTACTTC
j_call: TRBJ2-7; cdr3_length: 16; v_call: TRBV7-9; clone_size: -; d_call: TRBD1; cdr3_aa: CASSLVASGQGLEQYF; cdr3_nt: TGTGCCAGCAGCTTAGTAGCCTCGGGACAGGGGTTGGAGCAGTACTTC
j_call: TRBJ2-1; cdr3_length: 21; v_call: TRBV6-6; clone_size: -; d_call: TRBD1; cdr3_aa: CASSPRDRGRRVAGSYNEQFF; cdr3_nt: TGTGCCAGCAGTCCCCGGGACAGGGGGCGAAGGGTAGCGGGATCTTACAATGAGCAGTTCTTC
j_call: TRBJ1-4; cdr3_length: 15; v_call: TRBV7-9; clone_size: -; d_call: TRBD1; cdr3_aa: CASTILGTGHEKLFF; cdr3_nt: TGTGCCAGCACCATTCTTGGGACAGGGCATGAAAAACTGTTTTTT
j_call: TRBJ2-7; cdr3_length: 14; v_call: TRBV6-6; clone_size: -; d_call: TRBD1; cdr3_aa: CASVKGQGAYEQYF; cdr3_nt: TGTGCCAGCGTTAAGGGACAGGGTGCCTACGAGCAGTACTTC
j_call: TRBJ2-5; cdr3_length: 17; v_call: TRBV11-3; clone_size: -; d_call: TRBD2; cdr3_aa: CASSLGGSAGPQETQYF; cdr3_nt: TGTGCCAGCAGCTTAGGAGGGTCAGCGGGACCCCAAGAGACCCAGTACTTC
j_call: TRBJ2-7; cdr3_length: 16; v_call: TRBV5-1; clone_size: -; d_call: TRBD1; cdr3_aa: CASSLDGDSPGYEQYF; cdr3_nt: TGCGCCAGCAGCTTGGACGGGGACAGTCCGGGCTACGAGCAGTACTTC
j_call: TRBJ1-1; cdr3_length: 13; v_call: TRBV28; clone_size: -; d_call: TRBD1; cdr3_aa: CASSLPDRGKAFF; cdr3_nt: TGTGCCAGCAGTCTTCCGGACAGGGGAAAAGCTTTCTTT
j_call: TRBJ2-5; cdr3_length: 14; v_call: TRBV4-1; clone_size: -; d_call: -; cdr3_aa: CASSEQGTQETQYF; cdr3_nt: TGCGCCAGCAGCGAACAGGGAACCCAAGAGACCCAGTACTTC